Below, 26 T cell receptor beta chains from the same sample are listed, as sequenced in a study of PD-L1 blockade in urothelial cancer. Repertoires were generated with immunoSEQ multiplex PCR, while TCRdb's copy carries only in-frame clones and drops some. The sample contains 24,000 or so clones, around nine tenths of which appear only once. The sequencing here drew on PBMCs, taken around atezolizumab (anti-PD-L1) treatment. The receptors here all came from a man aged 45-65 years with urothelial cancer.

This clone occurred once. The rearrangement links TRBV6-1 to TRBJ2-6; D gene unclear. Trimming removed 10 bases at V and 4 bases at J, with 5 bases between. Germline V gives CDR1 MNHNS, CDR2 SASEGT. The CDR3 consists of 11 residues. The CDR3 here is CATQGANVLTF. The DNA for the CDR3 is TGTGCCACCCAGGGGGCCAACGTCCTGACTTTC.

This clone showed up just once. The chain combines TRBV9 with TRBJ2-2, with 7 bases aligning to TRBD2. The CDR3 has 16 amino acids. CDR1 and CDR2 from the germline V gene are SGDLS and YYNGEE. The junction had 10 bases not matched to a gene; V was cut back by 7 bases and J by 1 base. CDR3 DNA: TGTGCCAGCGGGGGGGACCGCGGGAGGAACACCGGGGAGCTGTTTTTT. Its translation is CASGGDRGRNTGELFF.

In its sample, this clone was seen once. V usage is TRBV30 and J usage is TRBJ2-1, with 7 bases matching TRBD2. The CDR3 contains 14 residues. V lost 0 bases to trimming and J lost 4 bases; unmatched junction nucleotides: 3. Germline CDR1 reads GTSNPN; CDR2 reads SVGIG (reference sequence). CDR3 protein: CAWSVSGEYNEQFF. CDR3 nucleotides: TGTGCCTGGAGTGTAAGCGGGGAGTACAATGAGCAGTTCTTC.

The rearrangement links TRBV30 to TRBJ2-3, with 8 bases identical to TRBD2. With V trimmed by 3 bases and J by 3 bases, 5 bases remained unmatched. This CDR3 has 14 amino acids. Looked up from germline, CDR1 is GTSNPN and CDR2 is SVGIG (reference sequence). The CDR3 DNA sequence: TGTGCCTGGAGCGGCGGGAGGTCGACAGATACGCAGTATTTT. Translating gives CAWSGGRSTDTQYF.

CDR3 protein: CASSSRDSNYGYTF. CDR3 nucleotide sequence: TGTGCCAGCAGTTCTAGGGACAGTAACTATGGCTACACCTTC. The rearrangement joins TRBV27 to TRBJ1-2; 7 nucleotides match TRBD1. Germline V gene sequence: CDR1 MNHEY, CDR2 SMNVEV (reference sequence). The CDR3 runs to 14 residues. The ends lost 4 bases at V and 1 base at J; junction bases unmatched: 3.

The chain has TRBV27 and TRBJ1-1; D is uncertain. The germline V and J ends were trimmed by 5 bases and 11 bases, with 12 bases remaining between them. This CDR3 has 11 amino acids. Looked up from germline, CDR1 is MNHEY and CDR2 is SMNVEV (reference sequence). For the CDR3, the DNA is TGTGCCAGCAGTGGAGGGAAAGGGGCTTTCTTT. Translation: CASSGGKGAFF.

The chain recombines TRBV7-9 with TRBJ2-7; the match to TRBD1 covers 8 bases. Germline assignment: CDR1 SEHNR and CDR2 FQNEAQ (reference sequence). After removal of 5 bases from V and 5 bases from J, the junction contained 17 bases not matched to a gene. The CDR3 is 17 amino acids. CDR3 DNA: TGTGCCAGCAGCAAGAGCACCGGGACAGGTGCTTTGGACGAGCAGTACTTC. This translates into CASSKSTGTGALDEQYF.

J is TRBJ2-6 and V is TRBV10-3; 9 bases line up with TRBD1. V dropped 2 bases and J dropped 2; count of bases not matched to a gene: 4. This CDR3 spans 17 amino acids. Germline V CDR1 and CDR2: ENHRY, SYGVKD. CDR3: CAISETRQGAGANVLTF. The CDR3, as DNA: TGTGCCATCAGTGAGACTAGACAGGGGGCTGGGGCCAACGTCCTGACTTTC.

This chain uses TRBV25-1 with TRBJ2-5; 7 nucleotides match TRBD2. This CDR3 has 17 amino acids. V lost 6 bases and J lost 7; bases outside the gene matches: 20. Germline lookup yields CDR1 MGHDK and CDR2 SYGVNS. The CDR3 here is CASSVWGPGRLAGTQYF. CDR3 DNA sequence: TGTGCCAGCAGCGTGTGGGGCCCTGGTAGACTAGCTGGGACCCAGTACTTC.

The chain recombines TRBV9 with TRBJ2-1; no clear D gene. Per germline, CDR1 SGDLS and CDR2 YYNGEE. V was trimmed by 2 bases and J by 5 bases, leaving 11 bases between them. This CDR3 spans 14 amino acids. The DNA of the CDR3 is TGTGCCAGCAGCGTCGGGTATTTTGACAATGAGCAGTTCTTC. Translating it yields CASSVGYFDNEQFF.

CDR3 bases: TGTGCCAGCAGCCGAAGACCGGTCCAGGGGGCCTCTGGGGCCAACGTCCTGACTTTC. This sequence encodes CASSRRPVQGASGANVLTF. J is TRBJ2-6 and V is TRBV7-8; 8 bases fit TRBD1. This CDR3 is built from 19 residues. V lost 5 bases to trimming and J lost 0 bases; unmatched junction nucleotides: 12. Germline CDR1 is SGHVS and CDR2 is FQNEAQ.

This rearrangement joins TRBV19 to TRBJ2-7, with TRBD1 identical over 8 bases. V shed 6 bases and J 3 bases; nucleotides not matched to a gene: 7. CDR3 length equals 14 residues. Per the germline V gene, CDR1 is LNHDA and CDR2 is SQIVND (reference sequence). The CDR3 DNA is TGTGCCAGTAGGAAACACGGGACAGGCTACGAGCAGTACTTC. It yields the protein CASRKHGTGYEQYF.

This chain links TRBV5-8 with TRBJ2-3, with 7 bases lining up with TRBD1. The V and J ends lost 4 bases and 1 base, in that order; junction bases with no gene match: 12. The CDR3 sequence is 17 residues long. Germline loops: CDR1 SGHTS, CDR2 YDEGEE. The CDR3 bases are TGTGCCAGCAGCGGACAGGCAACCCAGAAGCGCACAGATACGCAGTATTTT. This encodes CASSGQATQKRTDTQYF.

The chain joins TRBV5-1 to TRBJ2-1; 9 nucleotides line up with TRBD2. Germline V gives CDR1 SGHRS, CDR2 YFSETQ. V lost 0 bases to trimming and J lost 7 bases; unmatched junction nucleotides: 5. CDR3 length equals 15 residues. The CDR3 bases are TGCGCCAGCAGCTTGGGTGGCGGGGGGGTAAATGAGCAGTTCTTC. Its protein product is CASSLGGGGVNEQFF.

V is TRBV29-1 and J is TRBJ1-2, with a weak D call TRBD1 (6 bases). The ends were cut back, 3 bases at V and 3 bases at J, with 11 bases in the middle. Germline V gene data show CDR1 as SQVTM and CDR2 as ANQGSEA. The CDR3 has 13 amino acids. The DNA for the CDR3 is TGCAGCGTTGACGAGGGGGAAGACTATGGCTACACCTTC. Encoded protein: CSVDEGEDYGYTF.

This chain joins TRBV10-2 and TRBJ1-4; 7 bases are shared with TRBD1. V was pared by 6 bases and J by 7 bases, with 8 bases of the junction left unmatched. The CDR3 loop spans 14 amino acids. Germline V gene data show CDR1 as WSHSY and CDR2 as SAAADI. This chain's CDR3 is CASSLTGIGEKLFF. The CDR3 DNA follows: TGCGCCAGCAGCTTGACAGGGATCGGTGAAAAACTGTTTTTT.

CDR3 bases: TGTGCCAGCAGCGCGGGACAGGGGGTCGCAGATACGCAGTATTTT. Translating gives CASSAGQGVADTQYF. This sequence joins TRBV9 and TRBJ2-3; 11 bases are a match to TRBD1. V shed 3 bases and J 4 bases; nucleotides not matched to a gene: 4. CDR3 length equals 15 residues. Per germline, CDR1 SGDLS and CDR2 YYNGEE.

The rearrangement uses TRBV29-1 and TRBJ1-2, with D unresolved. Trimming took 3 bases from V and 8 from J, leaving 13 bases between them. Germline lookup yields CDR1 SQVTM and CDR2 ANQGSEA. This CDR3 is built from 12 residues. CDR3 loop: CSVDGGVWGYTF. The CDR3 DNA sequence: TGCAGCGTTGATGGCGGGGTATGGGGCTACACCTTC.

The chain is built from TRBV5-6 and TRBJ2-3, with 7 bases matching TRBD1. V was pared by 5 bases and J by 2 bases, with 5 bases of the junction left unmatched. The CDR3 is 14 amino acids. CDR1 and CDR2 from the germline V gene are SGHDT and YYEEEE. Here the CDR3 reads CASRGDRHTDTQYF. The CDR3 nucleotides read TGTGCCAGCAGAGGGGACAGACACACAGATACGCAGTATTTT.

The CDR3 protein is CASSFGTGSGQPQHF. CDR3 bases: TGCGCCAGCAGCTTCGGGACAGGCTCGGGTCAGCCCCAGCATTTT. V usage is TRBV5-1 and J usage is TRBJ1-5, with TRBD1 identical over 8 bases. This CDR3 is 15 amino acids long. J was trimmed by 6 bases and V by 2 bases; bases with no gene match: 7. The germline V gene encodes CDR1 SGHRS and CDR2 YFSETQ.

This clone was picked up one time. This chain links TRBV15 with TRBJ1-2; 10 bases are a match to TRBD1. V shed 0 bases and J 3 bases; nucleotides not matched to a gene: 10. Germline V gene sequence: CDR1 LNHNV, CDR2 YYDKDF (reference sequence). CDR3 size: 18 residues. The CDR3 sequence is CATSRDPRTDRGDYGYTF. DNA of the CDR3: TGTGCCACCAGCAGAGATCCCAGAACGGACAGGGGGGACTATGGCTACACCTTC.

The CDR3 sequence: CASSLRDTEKLFF. In DNA, the CDR3 is TGTGCCAGCAGCCTCAGGGACACCGAAAAACTGTTTTTT. The rearrangement uses TRBV7-9 and TRBJ1-4; tentative D call: TRBD1 (6 bases). From germline, CDR1 is SEHNR and CDR2 FQNEAQ (reference sequence). Trimming took 5 bases from V and 8 from J, leaving 12 bases between them. The CDR3 runs 13 residues. The entire variable domain, with the rest obtained from reference TRBV7-9 and TRBJ1-4, is as follows: DTGVSQNPRHKITKRGQNVTFRCDPISEHNRLYWYRQTLGQGPEFLTYFQNEAQLEKSRLLSDRFSAERPKGSFSTLEIQRTEQGDSAMYLCASSLRDTEKLFFGSGTQLSVL.

The genes are TRBV30 and TRBJ1-5; 8 positions match TRBD1. J gave up 2 bases and V 8 bases, and 14 bases lay outside the gene matches. Germline V gene sequence: CDR1 GTSNPN, CDR2 SVGIG (reference sequence). This CDR3 has 16 residues. CDR3 bases: TGTGCCGCTTCATACACAGGGGGAGTCGGCAATCAGCCCCAGCATTTT. This sequence encodes CAASYTGGVGNQPQHF.

This clone is a singleton in its sample. The V call is TRBV25-1, the J call TRBJ1-3, with D perhaps TRBD1 (5 bases). Germline loops: CDR1 MGHDK, CDR2 SYGVNS. V was shortened by 3 bases and J by 0 bases, with 15 bases between the two germline ends. The CDR3 sequence is 17 residues long. CDR3 amino acids: CASSDHHRSFSGNTIYF. CDR3 in DNA: TGTGCCAGCAGTGACCATCACAGGTCTTTCTCTGGAAACACCATATATTTT.

This chain connects TRBV27 to TRBJ2-2, with 7 nucleotides matching TRBD1. Germline V gives CDR1 MNHEY, CDR2 SMNVEV (reference sequence). The length of the CDR3 is 15 residues. The V segment lost 8 bases and the J segment 6 bases; nucleotides outside the gene matches: 12. CDR3 sequence: CASSPGTVASGELFF. The CDR3 bases are TGTGCCAGCTCGCCGGGGACAGTCGCATCCGGGGAGCTGTTTTTT.

The rearrangement uses TRBV9 and TRBJ2-7; 7 bases line up with TRBD2. Germline lookup yields CDR1 SGDLS and CDR2 YYNGEE. Trimming at V came to 2 bases and at J to 3 bases, leaving 2 bases not matched to a gene. This CDR3 has 13 amino acids. The CDR3: CASSVRGDYEQYF. Here the CDR3 DNA reads TGTGCCAGCAGCGTTCGGGGGGACTACGAGCAGTACTTC.